The 19 T cell receptor beta chains presented below share a single source sample, sequenced in a study of Ad26.COV2.S vaccination and SARS-CoV-2 variants. The protocol was immunoSEQ multiplex PCR, while the TCRdb copy is restricted to in-frame clones and leaves out a portion. The sample holds 400,000 to 450,000 clones, around 92% seen once. Sample treatment: some 20 received Ad26.COV2.S at low or high dose, single or two shots; roughly five received placebo; per-sample allocation not given. At day 63 after the first vaccine or placebo injection, samples were drawn. Sample: peripheral blood, taken in a trial of Ad26.COV2.S vaccine versus placebo. These receptors were obtained from a person aged 18-60 years who received the Ad26.COV2.S COVID-19 vaccine or a placebo.

The chain employs TRBV5-5 and TRBJ1-2; 7 bases are a match to TRBD1. Germline CDR1 is SGHKS and CDR2 is YYEKEE (reference sequence). The CDR3 sequence is 20 residues long. V gave up 5 bases and J gave up 1 base; unmatched junction bases: 23. CDR3 sequence reads: CASRGLSVRTGKTLNYGYTF. The CDR3 region has the DNA TGTGCCAGCAGGGGTCTTTCAGTGCGGACAGGAAAAACACTTAACTATGGCTACACCTTC. The whole variable domain, remainder taken from reference TRBV5-5 and TRBJ1-2, is DAGVTQSPTHLIKTRGQQVTLRCSPISGHKSVSWYQQVLGQGPQFIFQYYEKEERGRGNFPDRFSARQFPNYSSELNVNALLLGDSALYLCASRGLSVRTGKTLNYGYTFGSGTRLTVV.

The rearrangement uses TRBV30 and TRBJ2-2; TRBD2 is a possible D gene (5 bases). There are 15 residues in the CDR3. Per germline, CDR1 GTSNPN and CDR2 SVGIG (reference sequence). Trimming pared 7 bases from V and 4 bases from J, leaving 19 bases between. CDR3 sequence: CAYLASGLSTGELFF. As DNA, the CDR3 is TGTGCCTACCTCGCGTCGGGGTTATCCACCGGGGAGCTGTTTTTT.

This chain connects TRBV27 to TRBJ2-7; D gene ambiguous. Trimming pared 7 bases from V and 1 base from J, leaving 14 bases between. Germline-derived CDR1 and CDR2 are MNHEY and SMNVEV (reference sequence). The CDR3 loop spans 14 amino acids. The CDR3, as DNA: TGTGCCAGCACCACCGGATTCGGGTCCTACGAGCAGTACTTC. Its translation: CASTTGFGSYEQYF.

This chain links TRBV6-1 with TRBJ2-6; D not certain. CDR3 length: 18 amino acids. From germline, CDR1 is MNHNS and CDR2 SASEGT. V dropped 1 base and J dropped 0 bases, with 13 bases sitting between them. CDR3 nucleotide sequence: TGTGCCAGCAGTGAAGAGGCCAGTGCCCTCTCTGGGGCCAACGTCCTGACTTTC. Translated, it gives CASSEEASALSGANVLTF.

With regard to this clone: The identical CDR3 is also encoded by other nucleotide sequences in the sample. The rearrangement links TRBV19 to TRBJ2-7; D is possibly TRBD1 (7 bases). Trimming took off 5 bases at V and 0 bases at J, with 11 bases between the two ends. The CDR3 spans 14 residues. Germline CDR1 and CDR2: LNHDA and SQIVND (reference sequence). The CDR3 here is CASSSGGSSYEQYF. CDR3 DNA: TGTGCCAGTAGTTCAGGGGGGAGCTCCTACGAGCAGTACTTC.

In the case of this clone: A read error may produce the germline difference seen at one junction end. The chain combines TRBV6-6 with TRBJ1-2; no clear D. This CDR3 comprises 15 residues. The germline gives CDR1 MNHNY, CDR2 SVGAGI (reference sequence). CDR3 region: CASIYAQSTNYGYTF. The DNA of the CDR3 is TGTGCCAGCATTTACGCCCAATCGACTAACTATGGCTACACCTTC.

The chain uses TRBV14 and TRBJ2-7; the match to TRBD2 covers 7 bases. Germline CDR1 and CDR2: SGHDN and FVKESK. The CDR3 totals 14 residues. The V gene end was trimmed by 5 bases and the J gene end by 3 bases; junction bases not matched to a gene: 7. The CDR3 DNA follows: TGTGCCAGCAGCTCAGGGTCGGGGGGCTACGAGCAGTACTTC. Its protein product is CASSSGSGGYEQYF.

The chain carries TRBV30 and TRBJ1-6; no clear D gene. The CDR3 sequence is 15 residues long. V was cut by 4 bases and J by 6 bases, with 16 bases left in between. Germline loops: CDR1 GTSNPN, CDR2 SVGIG (reference sequence). CDR3 in amino acids: CAWMTERPVNSPLHF. In DNA form, the CDR3 reads TGTGCCTGGATGACCGAGAGACCGGTTAATTCACCCCTCCACTTT.

The chain combines TRBV15 with TRBJ2-4; D may be TRBD2 (7 bases). The CDR3 is 16 residues long. V lost 0 bases and J 1 base, leaving 10 bases between the germline ends. CDR1 and CDR2 from the germline V gene are LNHNV and YYDKDF (reference sequence). CDR3 loop: CATSRDGGPAKNIQYF. CDR3 DNA: TGTGCCACCAGCAGAGACGGGGGGCCGGCCAAAAACATTCAGTACTTC.

V is TRBV9 and J is TRBJ2-3; TRBD2 aligns across 11 bases. CDR1 is SGDLS and CDR2 is YYNGEE in the germline V gene. The CDR3 has 17 residues. Unmatched junction bases numbered 7, after V lost 4 bases and J lost 0 bases. The chain's CDR3 is CASSITSGGWSTDTQYF. The CDR3 nucleotides are TGTGCCAGCAGCATCACTAGCGGGGGTTGGAGCACAGATACGCAGTATTTT.

V usage is TRBV3-1 (or the pseudogene TRBV3-2) and J usage is TRBJ2-2; D may be TRBD2 (6 bases). Trimming pared 3 bases from V and 2 bases from J, leaving 22 bases between. There are 19 residues in the CDR3. The germline CDR1 and CDR2 sequences are LGHDT and YNNKEL (reference sequence). The CDR3 spells CASSHLPSRDRVNTGELFF. The CDR3 nucleotides are TGTGCCAGCAGCCATTTACCCTCGCGGGACCGGGTTAACACCGGGGAGCTGTTTTTT.

V usage is TRBV7-2 and J usage is TRBJ2-7, with D perhaps TRBD1 (6 bases). Germline-derived CDR1 and CDR2 are SGHTA and FQGNSA. The CDR3 extends over 16 amino acids. Trimming shortened V by 5 bases and J by 3 bases, and 20 bases separated the two germline ends. CDR3 in amino acids: CASSSGILARGYEQYF. The CDR3, as DNA: TGTGCCAGCAGCAGCGGTATCTTGGCCAGGGGCTACGAGCAGTACTTC.

The chain employs TRBV6-1 and TRBJ1-6; D gene unclear. The V gene's germline CDR1 is MNHNS and CDR2 SASEGT. With 4 bases removed from V and 0 bases from J, the gap between germline ends came to 13 bases. The CDR3 is made up of 17 amino acids. In nucleotides, the CDR3 is TGTGCCAGCAGTGGGGCACAGTTAAGCTCCTATAATTCACCCCTCCACTTT. Translating it yields CASSGAQLSSYNSPLHF.

The chain links TRBV7-9 to TRBJ1-4; D perhaps matches TRBD1 (5 bases). Germline V gene lookup returns CDR1 SEHNR and CDR2 FQNEAQ (reference sequence). V lost 0 bases, J lost 5 bases, and 10 bases lay in between. The CDR3 length is 15 residues. The CDR3 region has the DNA TGTGCCAGCAGCTTAGCGGGGACTACAAATGAAAAACTGTTTTTT. Translated, it gives CASSLAGTTNEKLFF. Complete variable domain (other parts from reference TRBV7-9 and TRBJ1-4): DTGVSQNPRHKITKRGQNVTFRCDPISEHNRLYWYRQTLGQGPEFLTYFQNEAQLEKSRLLSDRFSAERPKGSFSTLEIQRTEQGDSAMYLCASSLAGTTNEKLFFGSGTQLSVL.

V gene TRBV4-1 combines with J gene TRBJ2-7; possible D gene TRBD2, 5 bases. Germline loops: CDR1 MGHRA, CDR2 YSYEKL. V lost 0 bases, J lost 3 bases, and 12 bases lay in between. This CDR3 contains 15 residues. The CDR3 reads CASSQDRASYYEQYF. The CDR3 DNA reads as TGCGCCAGCAGCCAAGATCGGGCTAGCTACTACGAGCAGTACTTC.

The chain links TRBV6-6 to TRBJ1-1; D is ambiguous. Germline V gene sequence: CDR1 MNHNY, CDR2 SVGAGI (reference sequence). With 0 bases removed from V and 1 base from J, the gap between germline ends came to 9 bases. The CDR3 consists of 15 residues. This chain's CDR3 is CASSYSDGRNTEAFF. The CDR3 DNA reads as TGTGCCAGCAGTTACTCGGACGGGAGGAACACTGAAGCTTTCTTT.

As concerns this clone: Other DNA variants within this sample encode the same CDR3. The rearrangement joins TRBV7-2 to TRBJ1-6; no definite D call. This CDR3 region has 15 residues. CDR1 is SGHTA and CDR2 is FQGNSA in the germline V gene. V was cut by 1 base and J by 0 bases, with 4 bases left in between. CDR3 protein: CASSLGSSYNSPLHF. The CDR3, as DNA: TGTGCCAGCAGCTTAGGGAGCTCCTATAATTCACCCCTCCACTTT.

The rearrangement links TRBV7-8 to TRBJ2-7; perhaps TRBD2 as D (6 bases). Germline CDR1 and CDR2: SGHVS and FQNEAQ. Trimming stripped 0 bases from V and 4 bases from J, with 10 bases between. The CDR3 spans 14 residues. CDR3 nucleotides: TGTGCCAGCAGCTTAGCACAACTAGCATACGAGCAGTACTTC. Its protein product is CASSLAQLAYEQYF.

J is TRBJ1-5 and V is TRBV7-9, with D unresolved. Germline assignment: CDR1 SEHNR and CDR2 FQNEAQ (reference sequence). This CDR3 spans 14 amino acids. Trimming stripped 3 bases from V and 5 bases from J, with 11 bases between. The CDR3: CASSFQNRDQPQHF. CDR3 nucleotides: TGTGCCAGCAGCTTTCAGAACAGAGATCAGCCCCAGCATTTT.